This entry lists 20 T cell receptor beta chains sequenced from one sample in a study of technical replicates of blood from a few donors. Produced via immunoSEQ multiplex PCR; TCRdb's table is partial and in-frame only. The data show 80,000 to 95,000 clones, about 96% seen once. Material: T cells isolated from PBMCs. The source of these receptors is a human donor in good health.

V and J are TRBV5-1 and TRBJ2-5, with TRBD2 identical over 7 bases. V lost 2 bases to trimming and J lost 1 base; unmatched junction nucleotides: 5. CDR1 SGHRS and CDR2 YFSETQ come from the germline V gene. The CDR3 length is 15 residues. The CDR3 bases are TGCGCCAGCAGCTTAGCGGGGTCCCTCCAAGAGACCCAGTACTTC. It encodes CASSLAGSLQETQYF.

The chain is built from TRBV10-3 and TRBJ1-1; D is undetermined. The V gene's germline CDR1 is ENHRY and CDR2 SYGVKD. The CDR3 is made up of 13 amino acids. Between the trimmed V and J ends, which lost 10 bases and 6 bases, there was a span of 18 bases. The CDR3 protein is CATHKTPGPEAFF. CDR3 in DNA: TGTGCCACCCACAAAACCCCTGGCCCTGAAGCTTTCTTT.

The CDR3 DNA reads TGTGCCAGCAGAAACAGAGTCTCTGGAAACACCATATATTTT. This codes for CASRNRVSGNTIYF. The chain couples TRBV6-5 to TRBJ1-3; D is unresolved. V was clipped by 6 bases and J by 0 bases, with 9 bases between them. This CDR3 comprises 14 residues. Germline loops: CDR1 MNHEY, CDR2 SVGAGI.

This clone came up once. The CDR3 loop is CASSLSTGDTGELFF. The CDR3 DNA reads TGTGCCAGCAGCTTATCGACAGGGGACACCGGGGAGCTGTTTTTT. The chain is built from TRBV7-7 and TRBJ2-2; 8 bases are a match to TRBD1. CDR3 length equals 15 residues. Per the germline V gene, CDR1 is SSHAT and CDR2 is FNYEAQ (reference sequence). V lost 2 bases to trimming and J lost 3 bases; unmatched junction nucleotides: 2.

V and J are TRBV4-2 and TRBJ2-3; TRBD2 aligns across 12 bases. The CDR3 contains 18 residues. J was trimmed by 0 bases and V by 4 bases; bases with no gene match: 8. CDR1 LGHNA and CDR2 YNFKEQ come from the germline V gene. The CDR3 spells CASSPLPTSGRSTDTQYF. CDR3 nucleotide sequence: TGTGCCAGCAGCCCCCTACCTACTAGCGGGAGGAGCACAGATACGCAGTATTTT.

The chain is built from TRBV18 and TRBJ2-1, with 9 bases identical to TRBD2. From germline, CDR1 is KGHSH and CDR2 LQKENI. V dropped 2 bases and J dropped 5; count of bases not matched to a gene: 4. CDR3 length: 15 residues. Written as DNA, the CDR3 is TGTGCCAGCTCACCAATGGTAGCGGGAGACAATGAGCAGTTCTTC. Translating gives CASSPMVAGDNEQFF.

This chain uses TRBV29-1 with TRBJ2-2, with a tentative D call TRBD1 (5 bases). Germline values: CDR1 SQVTM, CDR2 ANQGSEA. V was clipped by 7 bases and J by 1 base, with 7 bases between them. The CDR3 sequence is 12 residues long. The CDR3 region is CSAQGNTGELFF. DNA of the CDR3: TGCAGCGCCCAGGGGAACACCGGGGAGCTGTTTTTT.

The genes are TRBV7-9 and TRBJ1-2; D remains unclear. The CDR3 has 12 amino acids. Germline CDR1 is SEHNR and CDR2 is FQNEAQ (reference sequence). With 4 bases removed from V and 2 bases from J, the gap between germline ends came to 5 bases. The CDR3 protein is CASSSLNYGYTF. The CDR3 DNA reads TGTGCCAGCAGCTCCCTCAACTATGGCTACACCTTC.

CDR3: CASSKRLAESQETQYF. The CDR3 nucleotides read TGTGCCAGCAGTAAAAGACTAGCGGAGTCTCAAGAGACCCAGTACTTC. The chain has TRBV25-1 and TRBJ2-5; TRBD2 agrees at 9 bases. This CDR3 comprises 16 residues. Per the germline V gene, CDR1 is MGHDK and CDR2 is SYGVNS. J lost 2 bases, V lost 5 bases, and 9 bases had no gene match.

For the CDR3, the DNA is TGTGCCAGCAGCTCCCTCGTTGCCGGGGGGGAGCAGTACTTC. It is translated as CASSSLVAGGEQYF. The gene calls are TRBV7-2 and TRBJ2-7; 7 bases fit TRBD2. Trimming cost V 4 bases and J 7 bases; bases outside gene matches: 10. The CDR3 contains 14 residues. Germline CDR1 and CDR2: SGHTA and FQGNSA.

The gene calls are TRBV5-4 and TRBJ2-3; D gene unclear. CDR3 length equals 12 residues. The germline V gene encodes CDR1 SGHNT and CDR2 YYREEE (reference sequence). Trimming cost V 5 bases and J 5 bases, with 9 bases left between them. CDR3 sequence reads: CASRYAGDTQYF. In nucleotides, the CDR3 is TGTGCCAGCAGATATGCCGGAGATACGCAGTATTTT.

The chain couples TRBV4-3 to TRBJ2-2; weak D call: TRBD1 (6 bases). This CDR3 contains 15 residues. V was pared by 3 bases and J by 0 bases, with 8 bases between. Germline V gene lookup returns CDR1 LGHNA and CDR2 YSLEER. CDR3 sequence reads: CASSQRQANTGELFF. DNA for the CDR3: TGCGCCAGCAGCCAGCGACAGGCGAACACCGGGGAGCTGTTTTTT.

The chain uses TRBV6-5 and TRBJ1-1; 8 bases are shared with TRBD1. The J segment lost 6 bases and the V segment lost 5 bases, leaving 8 bases of the junction unmatched. The CDR3 extends over 14 amino acids. CDR1 MNHEY and CDR2 SVGAGI come from the germline V gene. CDR3 in DNA: TGTGCCAGCAGTCGGACAGGGAGGGTTCCTGAAGCTTTCTTT. This sequence encodes CASSRTGRVPEAFF.

The chain links TRBV9 to TRBJ1-4; the match to TRBD1 covers 9 bases. Trimming cost V 4 bases and J 0 bases; bases outside gene matches: 4. Germline CDR1 and CDR2: SGDLS and YYNGEE. This CDR3 is built from 16 residues. The CDR3 DNA reads TGTGCCAGCAGCCCGGGACAGGGATCAACTAATGAAAAACTGTTTTTT. This sequence encodes CASSPGQGSTNEKLFF.

The V call is TRBV4-2, the J call TRBJ2-5; 11 nucleotides align to TRBD2. After removal of 0 bases from V and 4 bases from J, the junction contained 16 bases not matched to a gene. The germline V gene encodes CDR1 LGHNA and CDR2 YNFKEQ. This CDR3 is built from 20 residues. The CDR3 DNA reads as TGTGCCAGCAGCCAAGAATGGGGTAGCGGGAGGGCAGTGGGCGGAGAGACCCAGTACTTC. Encoded protein: CASSQEWGSGRAVGGETQYF.

This clone was picked up one time. The CDR3 DNA sequence: TGTGCCAGCAGCTCCTCGGGGGGAAACACCATATATTTT. Its protein product is CASSSSGGNTIYF. J is TRBJ1-3 and V is TRBV6-1; D not certain. CDR1 MNHNS and CDR2 SASEGT come from the germline V gene. The length of the CDR3 is 13 residues. V lost 6 bases, J lost 4 bases, and 10 bases lay in between.

The DNA of the CDR3 is TGCGCCAGCAGCCAAGTTCTCGCGGGAGACTATGAGCAGTTCTTC. Its protein is CASSQVLAGDYEQFF. The rearrangement uses TRBV4-3 and TRBJ2-1, with 7 bases matching TRBD2. Germline-derived CDR1 and CDR2 are LGHNA and YSLEER. V dropped 1 base and J dropped 8; count of bases not matched to a gene: 8. The CDR3 is 15 residues long.

This chain joins TRBV4-2 and TRBJ2-1, with 8 bases identical to TRBD2. Losses at the gene ends were 3 bases for V and 0 bases for J; bases not matched to a gene: 10. Germline CDR1 LGHNA, CDR2 YNFKEQ. CDR3 length equals 18 residues. The chain's CDR3 is CASSHVKAGGNSYNEQFF. DNA for the CDR3: TGTGCCAGCAGCCATGTAAAGGCGGGAGGCAACTCCTACAATGAGCAGTTCTTC.

In its sample, this clone was seen once. V is TRBV5-1 and J is TRBJ2-7, with 8 bases aligning to TRBD1. CDR1 and CDR2 from the germline V gene are SGHRS and YFSETQ. The CDR3 spans 15 residues. V lost 2 bases and J lost 4; bases outside the gene matches: 8. CDR3 loop: CASSLGQGSAYEQYF. CDR3 sequence (DNA): TGCGCCAGCAGCTTAGGACAGGGAAGTGCGTACGAGCAGTACTTC.

The chain carries TRBV7-8 and TRBJ2-3, with D possibly matching TRBD2 (5 bases). The CDR3 length is 16 residues. Per germline, CDR1 SGHVS and CDR2 FQNEAQ. V was shortened by 4 bases and J by 5 bases, with 19 bases between the two germline ends. Here the CDR3 reads CASSSPQSGLGDTQYF. DNA for the CDR3: TGTGCCAGCAGCTCCCCCCAGAGCGGTTTGGGAGATACGCAGTATTTT.